This T cell receptor beta chain appears in the sequencing data of a study of cytotoxic CD8 clonotypes in ibrutinib-treated CLL. Study at large: Included were about a dozen relapsed/refractory and about 15 treatment-naive patients, of whom 17 to 18 were IGHV unmutated.

Generated by immunoSEQ multiplex PCR, the TCRdb table keeps only in-frame clones and is missing some. This sample yields 150,000 to 200,000 clones, of which roughly 77% are seen a single time; about 1.9% belongs to the top ten. In regard to this clone: Its antigen is not known.

Study results and caveats: The public clonotypes identified were infrequent and showed contraction or stability on treatment.

The CDR3 covers 18 residues. Trimming at V came to 1 base and at J to 1 base, leaving 9 bases not matched to a gene. Germline lookup yields CDR1 KGHSH and CDR2 LQKENI. This TCR was sampled from a human donor with chronic lymphocytic leukemia. Material: PBMCs, obtained after 12 months of ibrutinib treatment. This chain links TRBV18 with TRBJ1-1; 10 nucleotides align to TRBD1. This CDR3 reads CASSPRWTGGMGNTEAFF. DNA for the CDR3: TGTGCCAGCTCACCACGTTGGACAGGGGGGATGGGGAACACTGAAGCTTTCTTT.